This paragraph reports one TCR beta chain. Its antigen is still unknown. Base qualities were left out, and no much larger clone turns up one base away. The collaborating institutions used their own protocols to collect whole blood in K2EDTA tubes. Collaborator samples were shipped for TCRbeta analysis as frozen whole blood, isolated PBMCs, or DNA extracted from either sample type. These data come from a study of blood T cell repertoires in COVID-19 (dated by TCRdb to the early 2020s). Some background on the complete study: Samples covering the acute and convalescent phases of COVID-19 were provided by collaborators in the United States, Italy and Spain. The material from the prospective study consisted of cDNA or gDNA derived from T cells, B-cell-depleted T cells, or PBMCs. The repertoires were made available in a free public database intended to serve as a resource for research on the immune response to SARS-CoV-2. The samples were drawn from two sources: the first 160 participants of the ongoing ImmuneRACE study, and 1,200 or so subjects contributed by 6 global collaborators. Nearly every sample came with metadata listing a de-identified subject ID, COVID-19 status, age in years and sex. Subjects who had been exposed to COVID-19, were actively infected with it, or had recovered from it provided the deeply sampled blood TCRbeta repertoires that made up the dataset. HLA class I and class II types, where available, came from metadata supplied by the sample provider rather than from assay-based typing.

The immunoSEQ Assay, a bias-controlled multiplex PCR, was used to amplify TCRbeta CDR3 regions from genomic DNA. In the paper's pipeline: The number of nucleated cells in each sample was estimated by amplification of reference gene primers within the assay. To quantify the absolute abundance of each unique TCRbeta CDR3 rearrangement, sequence reads were collapsed and filtered. For each sample, productive Simpson clonality was calculated as the square root of Simpson's diversity index across productive rearrangements. The clones in this table, taken by TCRdb from immuneACCESS, are in-frame only. Not every clone is retained; where verified, under half of the shortfall comes from an unresolved V gene, and the cause of the rest is unknown. Clone size and the V and J calls come from that table; the DNA yielded D and trimming. This sample has 190,000 or so clones in its table, and under 90% of those were observed once. Around 7% of the sample belongs to the ten largest clones.

Study-level results and caveats: The amount of clinical and demographic metadata varied by source and participant and was provided uncurated.

Sequences SGHRS (CDR1) and YFSETQ (CDR2) are obtained from the germline V gene. The germline ends are 12 bases apart after V is trimmed by 0 bases and J by 2 bases. The CDR3 spans 15 residues, from the cysteine through the phenylalanine. Of the read, only the CDR3 DNA is kept; its 45 bases are in frame from base 1. The chain links TRBV5-1 with TRBJ2-7, with the D gene uncertain. Sequencing was carried out using peripheral blood. The source of this sequence is a man in his forties or fifties with acute or convalescent COVID-19. The CDR3 region reads CASSLDGSYTYEQYF. The DNA sequence follows: TGCGCCAGCAGCTTGGACGGTTCATATACCTACGAGCAGTACTTC. Joined to the reference TRBV5-1 and TRBJ2-7 proteins, this CDR3 gives the full variable domain: KAGVTQTPRYLIKTRGQQVTLSCSPISGHRSVSWYQQTPGQGLQFLFEYFSETQRNKGNFPGRFSGRQFSNSRSEMNVSTLELGDSALYLCASSLDGSYTYEQYFGPGTRLTVT.